This record covers a single T cell receptor (beta chain). These data come from a study of blood T cell repertoires in COVID-19. The overall study: Sites in the United States, Italy and Spain provided acute and convalescent COVID-19 samples.

Participants reported their clinical history, and cohort assignment relied on those reports. Profiled with immunoSEQ multiplex PCR; TCRdb holds only in-frame clones, not every one. The sample records some 320,000 clones, around 90% being singletons. V dropped 3 bases and J dropped 2; count of bases not matched to a gene: 11. The CDR3 is 18 residues long. CDR1 is LNHDA, CDR2 SQIVND, per germline (reference sequence). This chain uses TRBV19 with TRBJ1-5; 9 bases line up with TRBD1. Sequenced input: PBMCs or T cells enriched from blood (not recorded which). The TCR comes from a man in his sixties who had recovered from COVID-19. The CDR3 is CASSIPPTGGLGNQPQHF. The CDR3, as DNA: TGTGCCAGTAGTATTCCTCCGACAGGGGGTTTGGGCAATCAGCCCCAGCATTTT.